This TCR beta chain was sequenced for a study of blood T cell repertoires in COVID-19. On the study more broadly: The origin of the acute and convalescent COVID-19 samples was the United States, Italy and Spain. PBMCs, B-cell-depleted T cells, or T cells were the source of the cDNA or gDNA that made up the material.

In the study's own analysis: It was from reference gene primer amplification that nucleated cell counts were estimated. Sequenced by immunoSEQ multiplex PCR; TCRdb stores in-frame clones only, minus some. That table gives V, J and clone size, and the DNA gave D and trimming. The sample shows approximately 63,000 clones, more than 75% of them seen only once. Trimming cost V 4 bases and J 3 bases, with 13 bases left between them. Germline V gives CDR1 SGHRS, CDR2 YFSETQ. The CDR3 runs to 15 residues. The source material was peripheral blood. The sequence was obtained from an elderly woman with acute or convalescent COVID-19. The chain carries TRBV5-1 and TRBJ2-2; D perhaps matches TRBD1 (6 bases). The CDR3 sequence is CASSQTGGYTGELFF. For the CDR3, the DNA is TGCGCCAGCAGCCAGACTGGGGGCTACACCGGGGAGCTGTTTTTT.